This T cell receptor (beta chain) was sequenced during a study of Graves' ophthalmopathy and Graves' hyperthyroidism. CDR3 size: 12 residues. V lost 2 bases and J 5 bases, leaving 6 bases between the germline ends. Germline CDR1 is SQVTM and CDR2 is ANQGSEA. Using RNA transcripts, the TCR beta CDR3 regions were amplified. First-round RT-PCR employed HTBI primers, with a second-round multiplex PCR after it. TCRdb itself ran the multiplex PCR reads through MiXCR, one entry per CDR3 protein. The sample consists of 350,000 or so distinct CDR3 sequences, about 17% of them appearing once. Someone took the PBMCs out of 10 ml of fresh peripheral blood.

V and J are TRBV29-1 and TRBJ2-2; D remains unclear. Sequencing input: peripheral blood. The sequence came from an adult man with Graves' ophthalmopathy. The CDR3 DNA sequence: TGCAGCGTTGAACAGATAACCGGGGAGCTGTTTTTT. It encodes CSVEQITGELFF.